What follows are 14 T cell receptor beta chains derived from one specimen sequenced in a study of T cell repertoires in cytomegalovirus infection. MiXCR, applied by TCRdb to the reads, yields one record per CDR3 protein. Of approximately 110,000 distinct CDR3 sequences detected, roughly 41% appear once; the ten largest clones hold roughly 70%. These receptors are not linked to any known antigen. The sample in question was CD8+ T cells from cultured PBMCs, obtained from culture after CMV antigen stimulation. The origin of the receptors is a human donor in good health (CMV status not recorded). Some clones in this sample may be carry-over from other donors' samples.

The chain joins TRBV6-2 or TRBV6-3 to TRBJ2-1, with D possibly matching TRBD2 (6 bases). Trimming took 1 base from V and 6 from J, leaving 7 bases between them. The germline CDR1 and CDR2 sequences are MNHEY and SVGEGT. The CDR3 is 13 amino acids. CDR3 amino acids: CASSYWRGNEQFF. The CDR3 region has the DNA TGTGCCAGCAGTTACTGGAGGGGCAATGAGCAGTTCTTC.

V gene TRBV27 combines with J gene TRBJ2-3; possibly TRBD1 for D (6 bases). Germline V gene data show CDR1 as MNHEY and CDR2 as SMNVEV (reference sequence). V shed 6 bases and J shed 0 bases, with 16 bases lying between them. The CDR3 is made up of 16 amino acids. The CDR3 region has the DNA TGTGCCAGCAGCCCCGCCGCCGGGACAAGCACAGATACGCAGTATTTT. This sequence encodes CASSPAAGTSTDTQYF.

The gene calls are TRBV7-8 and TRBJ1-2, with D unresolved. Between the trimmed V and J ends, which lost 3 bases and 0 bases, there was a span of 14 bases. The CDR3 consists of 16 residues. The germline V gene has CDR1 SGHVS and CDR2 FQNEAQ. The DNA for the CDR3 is TGTGCCAGCAGCTTGGCCCAGACGGAGACTAACTATGGCTACACCTTC. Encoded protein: CASSLAQTETNYGYTF.

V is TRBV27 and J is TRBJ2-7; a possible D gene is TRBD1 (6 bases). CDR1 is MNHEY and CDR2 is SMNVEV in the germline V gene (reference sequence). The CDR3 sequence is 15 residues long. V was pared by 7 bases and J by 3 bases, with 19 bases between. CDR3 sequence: CASTVGQTPIYEQYF. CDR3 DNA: TGTGCCAGCACCGTTGGACAGACCCCCATCTACGAGCAGTACTTC.

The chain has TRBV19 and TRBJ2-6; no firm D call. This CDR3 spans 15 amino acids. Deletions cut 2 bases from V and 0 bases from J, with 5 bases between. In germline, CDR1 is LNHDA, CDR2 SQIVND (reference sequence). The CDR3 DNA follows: TGTGCCAGTAGTATATCGAGCTCTGGGGCCAACGTCCTGACTTTC. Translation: CASSISSSGANVLTF.

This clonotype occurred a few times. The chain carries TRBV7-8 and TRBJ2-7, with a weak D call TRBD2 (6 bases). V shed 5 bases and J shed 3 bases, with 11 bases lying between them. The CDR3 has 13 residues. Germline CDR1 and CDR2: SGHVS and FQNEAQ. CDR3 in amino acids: CASSVGLYYEQYF. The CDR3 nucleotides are TGTGCCAGCAGCGTGGGACTGTACTACGAGCAGTACTTC. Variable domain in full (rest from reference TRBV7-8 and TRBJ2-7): GAGVSQSPRYKVAKRGQDVALRCDPISGHVSLFWYQQALGQGPEFLTYFQNEAQLDKSGLPSDRFFAERPEGSVSTLKIQRTQQEDSAVYLCASSVGLYYEQYFGPGTRLTVT.

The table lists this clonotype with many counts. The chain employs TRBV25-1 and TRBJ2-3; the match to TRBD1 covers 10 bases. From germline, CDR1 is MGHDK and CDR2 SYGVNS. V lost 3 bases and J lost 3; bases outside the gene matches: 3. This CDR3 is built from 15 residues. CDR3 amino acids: CASSEGTGVTDTQYF. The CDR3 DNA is TGTGCCAGCAGTGAGGGGACAGGGGTTACAGATACGCAGTATTTT.

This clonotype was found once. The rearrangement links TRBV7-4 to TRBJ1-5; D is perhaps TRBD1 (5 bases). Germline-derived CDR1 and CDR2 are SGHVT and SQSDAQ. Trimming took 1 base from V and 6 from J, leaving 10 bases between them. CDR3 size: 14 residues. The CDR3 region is CASSLGGGGQPQHF. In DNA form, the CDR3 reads TGTGCCAGCAGCTTAGGGGGCGGGGGTCAGCCCCAGCATTTT.

Here the CDR3 reads CASSLGQGFNQPQHF. The CDR3 region has the DNA TGTGCCAGCAGCTTGGGGCAGGGGTTCAATCAGCCCCAGCATTTT. The J gene is TRBJ1-5, the V gene TRBV5-5, with TRBD1 as a possible D gene (6 bases). Trimming removed 0 bases at V and 3 bases at J, with 10 bases between. This CDR3 is built from 15 residues. CDR1 is SGHKS, CDR2 YYEKEE, per germline (reference sequence).

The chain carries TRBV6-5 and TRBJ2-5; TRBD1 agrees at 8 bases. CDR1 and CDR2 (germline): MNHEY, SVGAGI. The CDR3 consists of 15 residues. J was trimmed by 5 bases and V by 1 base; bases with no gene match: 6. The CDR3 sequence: CASSYLQGAGETQYF. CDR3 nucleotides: TGTGCCAGCAGTTACTTGCAGGGGGCAGGGGAGACCCAGTACTTC.

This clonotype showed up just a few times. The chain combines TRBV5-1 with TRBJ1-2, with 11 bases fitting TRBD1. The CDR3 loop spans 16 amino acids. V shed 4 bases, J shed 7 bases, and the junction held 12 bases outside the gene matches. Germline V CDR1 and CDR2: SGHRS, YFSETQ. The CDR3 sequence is CASSPEGGQGESGYTF. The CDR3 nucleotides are TGCGCCAGCAGCCCCGAGGGGGGACAGGGGGAAAGTGGCTACACCTTC.

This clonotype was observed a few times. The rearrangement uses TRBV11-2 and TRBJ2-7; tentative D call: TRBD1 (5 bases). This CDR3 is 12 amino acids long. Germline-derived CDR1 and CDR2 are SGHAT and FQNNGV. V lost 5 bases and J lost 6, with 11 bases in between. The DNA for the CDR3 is TGTGCCAGCAGCATGCAGGGATCCGAGCAGTACTTC. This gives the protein CASSMQGSEQYF.

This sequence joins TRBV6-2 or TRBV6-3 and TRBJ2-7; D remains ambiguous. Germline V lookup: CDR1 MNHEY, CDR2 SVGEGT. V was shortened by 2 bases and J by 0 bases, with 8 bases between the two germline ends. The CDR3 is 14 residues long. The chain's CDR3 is CASSYGLYSYEQYF. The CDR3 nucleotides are TGTGCCAGCAGTTACGGGCTCTACTCCTACGAGCAGTACTTC.

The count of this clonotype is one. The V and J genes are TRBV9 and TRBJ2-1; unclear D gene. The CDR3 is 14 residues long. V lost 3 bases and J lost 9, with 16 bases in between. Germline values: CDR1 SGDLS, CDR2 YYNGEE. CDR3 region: CASSAPSSNLEQFF. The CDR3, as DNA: TGTGCCAGCAGCGCACCTTCGAGTAACCTTGAGCAGTTCTTC.